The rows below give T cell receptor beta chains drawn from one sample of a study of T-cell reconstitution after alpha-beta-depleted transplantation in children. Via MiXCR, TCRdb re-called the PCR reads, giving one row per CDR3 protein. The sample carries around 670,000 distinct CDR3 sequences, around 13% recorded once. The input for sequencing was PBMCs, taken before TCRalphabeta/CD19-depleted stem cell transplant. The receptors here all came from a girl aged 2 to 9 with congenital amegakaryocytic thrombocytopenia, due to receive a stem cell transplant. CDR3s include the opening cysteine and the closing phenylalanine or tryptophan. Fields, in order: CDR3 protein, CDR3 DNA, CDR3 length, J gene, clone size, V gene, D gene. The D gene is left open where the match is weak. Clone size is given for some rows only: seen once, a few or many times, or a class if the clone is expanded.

CASSGEVSYNEQFF TGCGCCAGCAGTGGGGAGGTCTCCTACAATGAGCAGTTCTTC 14 TRBJ2-1 many TRBV5-1 NA
CASSPGLAGDGPKETQYF TGTGCCAGCAGCCCCGGACTAGCGGGAGACGGGCCAAAAGAGACCCAGTACTTC 18 TRBJ2-5 NA TRBV12-3/TRBV12-4 TRBD2
CASSFGPSNQPQHF TGTGCCAGCAGTTTTGGTCCTAGCAATCAGCCCCAGCATTTT 14 TRBJ1-5 NA TRBV27 NA
CATIRGGQGVYEQYF TGTGCCACCATTCGTGGGGGACAGGGGGTCTACGAGCAGTACTTC 15 TRBJ2-7 few TRBV10-3 TRBD1
CANDRTGGDTGELFF TGTGCCAACGACCGGACGGGGGGTGACACCGGGGAGCTGTTTTTT 15 TRBJ2-2 few TRBV7-9 TRBD2
CASSFRGSPPTGELFF TGTGCCAGCAGCTTTCGTGGGAGCCCCCCCACCGGGGAGCTGTTTTTT 16 TRBJ2-2 NA TRBV7-9 NA
CSARDLLSYNEQFF TGCAGTGCTAGAGATTTGCTTAGTTACAATGAGCAGTTCTTC 14 TRBJ2-1 many TRBV20-1 NA
CASSLGSRGRPPHEQYF TGCGCCAGCAGCTTGGGGTCTCGCGGGAGGCCCCCCCACGAGCAGTACTTC 17 TRBJ2-7 few TRBV5-1 TRBD2
CASSYGYDSDTEAFF TGTGCCAGCAGTTACGGGTACGACAGCGACACTGAAGCTTTCTTT 15 TRBJ1-1 many TRBV6-5 NA
CASTPGATGYNSPLHF TGTGCCAGCACCCCCGGTGCGACCGGCTATAATTCACCCCTCCACTTT 16 TRBJ1-6 few TRBV6-4 NA
CSAGPNTEAFF TGCAGTGCGGGGCCGAACACTGAAGCTTTCTTT 11 TRBJ1-1 many TRBV20-1 NA
CATSDLGTGELFF TGTGCCACCAGTGATTTGGGTACCGGGGAGCTGTTTTTT 13 TRBJ2-2 many TRBV24-1 NA
CASSSALIETQYF TGTGCCAGCAGTTCGGCATTGATAGAGACCCAGTACTTC 13 TRBJ2-5 many TRBV7-8 NA
CASSSAYLGWVTDTQYF TGTGCCAGCAGTTCAGCCTATCTTGGCTGGGTAACAGATACGCAGTATTTT 17 TRBJ2-3 NA TRBV12-3/TRBV12-4 NA
CATSDFEQGKETQYF TGTGCCACCAGTGATTTTGAACAAGGAAAAGAGACCCAGTACTTC 15 TRBJ2-5 many TRBV24-1 NA
CAISESTASGRAAVLRNEQFF TGTGCCATCAGTGAGTCGACGGCTAGCGGGAGGGCCGCGGTATTGAGGAATGAGCAGTTCTTC 21 TRBJ2-1 many TRBV10-3 TRBD2
CAISEGGRVRYEQYF TGTGCCATCAGTGAGGGAGGCAGGGTAAGGTACGAGCAGTACTTC 15 TRBJ2-7 many TRBV10-3 NA
CSVRGVYNEQFF TGCAGCGTCCGCGGGGTTTACAATGAGCAGTTCTTC 12 TRBJ2-1 few TRBV29-1 NA
CSALRGGGAFF TGCAGTGCTTTAAGGGGTGGCGGAGCTTTCTTT 11 TRBJ1-1 many TRBV20-1 NA
CASSQRGVGTGSYEQYF TGTGCCAGCAGCCAAAGGGGAGTAGGGACCGGATCCTACGAGCAGTACTTC 17 TRBJ2-7 NA TRBV27 NA
CASSPRTRIFGNEQFF TGTGCCAGCAGCCCCAGGACTAGAATCTTTGGCAATGAGCAGTTCTTC 16 TRBJ2-1 NA TRBV7-8 TRBD2
CASSTSSYGTGAQMGLDEQFF TGTGCCAGTAGTACTTCCTCTTACGGGACAGGGGCGCAAATGGGGCTCGATGAGCAGTTCTTC 21 TRBJ2-1 few TRBV19 TRBD1
CASSGDSSTGELFF TGTGCCAGCAGTGGGGACAGCTCCACCGGGGAGCTGTTTTTT 14 TRBJ2-2 NA TRBV2 TRBD1
CATSRDPRQKATNEKLFF TGTGCCACCAGCAGAGATCCCCGACAGAAGGCAACTAATGAAAAACTGTTTTTT 18 TRBJ1-4 many TRBV15 NA
CASRPGLAGVTQYF TGCGCCAGCCGGCCGGGACTAGCGGGAGTTACGCAGTATTTT 14 TRBJ2-3 few TRBV10-2 TRBD2
CASTDPGTGLWSEQFF TGTGCCAGCACGGACCCAGGGACAGGGTTGTGGAGTGAGCAGTTCTTC 16 TRBJ2-1 NA TRBV2 TRBD1